This T cell receptor beta chain comes out of a study of blood T cell repertoires in COVID-19. At the level of the study: Both acute and convalescent COVID-19 samples were obtained from the United States, Italy and Spain.

The CDR3 extends over 13 amino acids. V shed 6 bases and J shed 5 bases, with 13 bases lying between them. Method: immunoSEQ multiplex PCR; TCRdb's copy keeps in-frame clones and lacks some. The table lists some 120,000 clones, about 85% of them singletons. The chain carries TRBV12-3 or TRBV12-4 and TRBJ2-5; D unresolved. The clonotype comes from a woman at least 80 years old with acute or convalescent COVID-19. Input material: peripheral blood. CDR3 in DNA: TGTGCCAGCAGCCTCCGGCGGATGGAGACCCAGTACTTC. Translated: CASSLRRMETQYF.